Listed below are T cell receptor beta chains from one sample, sequenced in a study of blood T cell repertoires in COVID-19. Clones were read by immunoSEQ multiplex PCR, and TCRdb kept only the in-frame ones, dropping some. The table lists roughly 400,000 clones, roughly 86% of them singletons. The sequencing input was peripheral blood. Receptor source: a woman aged 55 to 70 with COVID-19, enrolled during active disease. Each CDR3 is given with its conserved first and last residue. Each record gives: V gene, clone size, J gene, D gene, CDR3 protein, CDR3 DNA. The D gene is left open where the match is weak. Not all rows give a size; the values are once, few, many and, for expanded clones, a class.

>TRBV7-9|NA|TRBJ1-2|NA
CASSLAIGERAYGYTF
TGTGCCAGCAGCTTAGCGATCGGGGAAAGAGCCTATGGCTACACCTTC
>TRBV30|NA|TRBJ1-4|NA
CAWSPRWNEKLFF
TGTGCCTGGAGTCCTCGGTGGAATGAAAAACTGTTTTTT
>TRBV28|NA|TRBJ2-7|TRBD2
CASSPPLAGVLGEQYF
TGTGCCAGCAGCCCCCCGCTAGCGGGGGTCCTCGGGGAGCAGTACTTC
>TRBV7-9|NA|TRBJ1-3|TRBD1
CASSLEGRGPGNTIYF
TGTGCCAGCAGCTTAGAGGGCAGGGGGCCTGGAAACACCATATATTTT
>TRBV6-5|NA|TRBJ2-7|TRBD2
CASRLTSPNEQYF
TGTGCCAGCAGGCTGACTAGCCCCAACGAGCAGTACTTC
>TRBV5-8|NA|TRBJ2-3|NA
CASSLRSSGAADTQYF
TGTGCCAGCAGCTTGCGGTCTTCTGGGGCGGCAGATACGCAGTATTTT
>TRBV6-5|NA|TRBJ1-1|NA
CASSPLTGSNTEAFF
TGTGCCAGCAGTCCTCTGACAGGCTCGAACACTGAAGCTTTCTTT
>TRBV5-6|NA|TRBJ2-7|TRBD1
CASSLPGQGSEQYF
TGTGCCAGCAGCTTGCCGGGACAGGGTAGCGAGCAGTACTTC
>TRBV6-1|NA|TRBJ1-1|NA
CASSEGGFEAFF
TGTGCCAGCAGTGAAGGAGGGTTTGAAGCTTTCTTT
>TRBV5-1|NA|TRBJ2-7|NA
CASSLFSYEQYF
TGCGCCAGCAGCTTGTTTAGCTACGAGCAGTACTTC
>TRBV10-3|NA|TRBJ1-2|NA
CAISEYRDYGYTF
TGTGCCATCAGTGAGTACAGAGACTATGGCTACACCTTC
>TRBV6-5|NA|TRBJ2-7|NA
CASAQGRVNNEQYF
TGTGCCAGCGCCCAGGGCAGGGTGAACAACGAGCAGTACTTC
>TRBV3-1/TRBV3-2|few|TRBJ1-5|NA
CASSKQPNQPQHF
TGTGCCAGCAGCAAACAGCCAAATCAGCCCCAGCATTTT
>TRBV7-2|NA|TRBJ1-2|NA
CASSTYTTRVDYGYTF
TGTGCCAGCAGCACATACACAACCCGGGTCGACTATGGCTACACCTTC
>TRBV2|NA|TRBJ2-3|NA
CASSSTDTQYF
TGTGCCAGTTCTAGCACAGATACGCAGTATTTT
>TRBV10-1|NA|TRBJ1-3|NA
CASSDRAGSGNTIYF
TGCGCCAGCAGTGACCGGGCGGGCTCTGGAAACACCATATATTTT
>TRBV6-5|NA|TRBJ2-2|TRBD1
CASSVTGGRTGELFF
TGTGCCAGCAGCGTTACAGGGGGTCGAACCGGGGAGCTGTTTTTT